The rows below give T cell receptor beta chains drawn from one sample of a study of response to subunit inactivated influenza vaccine. TCRdb redid the calling of the RT-PCR reads with MiXCR, one entry per CDR3 protein. The table has approximately 500,000 distinct CDR3 sequences, about 14% seen once. Specimen: PBMCs from blood, collected roughly 12 days after vaccination. The receptors originated from a man aged 50 to 60 who received an inactivated influenza vaccine. CDR3s include the opening cysteine and the closing phenylalanine or tryptophan. Rows may omit the clone size; those that give it use once, few, many or a size class.

>TRBV20-1|15|TRBJ2-3|few
CSARVPGTSTDTQYF
>TRBV4-2|17|TRBJ1-1|.
CASSQAYLNGGGTEAFF
>TRBV9|16|TRBJ2-2|.
CASNRGLAENTGELFF
>TRBV20-1|13|TRBJ2-3|few
CSADRRGTDTQYF
>TRBV10-3|15|TRBJ2-1|.
CAIRPSGSSYNEQFF
>TRBV21-1|16|TRBJ2-5|.
CASSKGYRGIQETQYF
>TRBV6-4|15|TRBJ2-3|.
CASSPGTVPGDTQYF
>TRBV5-1|13|TRBJ2-7|.
CASSVGSDYEQYF
>TRBV3-1|14|TRBJ1-1|many
CASSPTVENTEAFF
>TRBV5-1|16|TRBJ2-1|many
CASSLAGTLTYNEQFF
>TRBV29-1|14|TRBJ2-7|few
CSVEDRREGYEQYF
>TRBV7-2|13|TRBJ2-3|.
CASSLTSGLTQYF
>TRBV29-1|13|TRBJ2-1|few
CSVGTGLSDEQFF
>TRBV7-2|15|TRBJ2-7|.
CASRLDRSPTYEQYF
>TRBV10-3|14|TRBJ1-1|.
CAISGGGYNTEAFF
>TRBV20-1|13|TRBJ1-1|few
CSATGQVNTEAFF
>TRBV12-3/TRBV12-4|18|TRBJ2-1|many
CASSFRMAGNTRIYEQFF
>TRBV10-3|13|TRBJ2-2|.
CAVKGGYTGELFF
>TRBV29-1|15|TRBJ2-2|.
CSVETTDKLEGELFF
>TRBV20-1|16|TRBJ1-4|few
CSARDGIEGAREKLFF
>TRBV6-5|14|TRBJ2-3|.
CASSYGGRGDTQYF
>TRBV7-6|17|TRBJ1-5|.
CASSLGPGGGARQPQHF
>TRBV3-1|15|TRBJ2-2|.
CASSPTSGTTGELFF
>TRBV6-2/TRBV6-3|14|TRBJ2-7|few
CASSHRDRPYEQYF
>TRBV18|14|TRBJ1-1|.
CASSLQPLNTEAFF
>TRBV18|15|TRBJ2-3|.
CASSPSQREADTQYF
>TRBV7-2|13|TRBJ2-7|few
CASSLGVFAVEYF